The present T cell receptor (beta chain) was sequenced within a study of molecular identifiers for immune sequencing clone quantification. Study-wide background: In replicates, the authors split RNA from approximately 20,000 or 100,000 naive CD8 cells five ways and sequenced four.

The authors sorted naive CD8 T cells as CD8+CD4-CCR7+CD45RA+. TCRdb re-derived calls from the PCR reads in MiXCR, one entry per CDR3 protein. This table has 550,000 to 750,000 distinct CDR3 sequences, approximately 20% appearing once. This clonotype appeared many times. CDR1 is MGHRA and CDR2 is YSYEKL in the germline V gene. CDR3 length: 15 residues. Trimming removed 2 bases from V and 4 bases from J, with 15 bases in between. The source is a human donor in good health. Some libraries in this study had Jurkat cell RNA spiked in. What was sequenced was naive CD8+ T cells from blood, with Jurkat cell RNA spiked in. Subset reported: FACS-sorted CD8+CD4-CCR7+CD45RA+ naive T cells. The V gene is TRBV4-1, the J gene TRBJ2-7; perhaps D is TRBD1 or TRBD2 (5 bases each). The chain's CDR3 is CASSQTNGARYEQYF. DNA for the CDR3: TGCGCCAGCAGCCAAACAAACGGGGCACGATACGAGCAGTACTTC.